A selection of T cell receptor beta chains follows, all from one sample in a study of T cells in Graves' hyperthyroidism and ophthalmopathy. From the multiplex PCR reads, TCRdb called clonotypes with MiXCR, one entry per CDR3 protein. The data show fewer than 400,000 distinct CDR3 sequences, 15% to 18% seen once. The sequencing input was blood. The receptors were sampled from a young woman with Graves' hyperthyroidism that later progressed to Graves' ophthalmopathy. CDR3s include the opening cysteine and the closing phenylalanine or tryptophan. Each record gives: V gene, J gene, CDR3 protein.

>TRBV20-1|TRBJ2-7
CSARSTRDAYYEQYF
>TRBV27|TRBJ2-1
CASSPDRGNNEQFF
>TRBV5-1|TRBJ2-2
CASKKWVAGETGELFF
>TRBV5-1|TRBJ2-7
CASSAGLGGFYEQYF
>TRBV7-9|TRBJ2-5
CASSLARSETQYF
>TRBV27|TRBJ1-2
CASSPRGANIYGYTF
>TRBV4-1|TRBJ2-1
CASSRAGTSGNEQFF
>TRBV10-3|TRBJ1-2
CAISESSDPSLTPLKNGYTF
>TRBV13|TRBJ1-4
CASSVAPDEEKLFF
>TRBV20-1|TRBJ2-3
CSARDLNSGRGSTDTQYF
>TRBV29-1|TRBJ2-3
CSVEDPGLAGGNTRYF
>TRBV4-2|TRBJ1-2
CASSRSLGNNYGYTF
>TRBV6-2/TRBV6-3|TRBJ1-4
CASSARLVLNEKLFF
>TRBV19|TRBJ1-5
CASTRTGDSNQPQHF
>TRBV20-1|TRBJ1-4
CSAVDGDLNEKLFF
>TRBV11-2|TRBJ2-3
CASSQGLAGGRITDTQYF
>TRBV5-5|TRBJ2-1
CASSLTGRYQNEQFF
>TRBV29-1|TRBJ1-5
CSVAQGAANQPQHF
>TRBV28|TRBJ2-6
CASSLFSGANVLTF
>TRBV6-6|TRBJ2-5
CASSYPRQGEETQYF
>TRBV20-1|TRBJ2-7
CSARDRGKPYEQYF
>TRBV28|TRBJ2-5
CATLGGFGETQYF
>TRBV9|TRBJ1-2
CASSVGASPFNYGYTF
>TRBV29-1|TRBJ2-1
CSARPASGHNEQFF
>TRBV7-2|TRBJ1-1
CASSLGEGARAFF
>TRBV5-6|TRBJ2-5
CASSFSGTHQETQYF
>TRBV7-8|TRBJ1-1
CASSSATGDHTEAFF
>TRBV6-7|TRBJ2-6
CASISAGDSGANVLTF
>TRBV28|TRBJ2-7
CASSLRDFSYEQYF
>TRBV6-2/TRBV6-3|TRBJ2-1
CASRGSMGWDNEQFF
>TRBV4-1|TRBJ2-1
CASSPQNRVAYEQFF
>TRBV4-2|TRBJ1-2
CASSPETGGPAYTF
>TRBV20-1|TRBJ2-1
CSARAGGPRSEQFF